The source of this T cell receptor beta chain is a study of CD8 T cells in ankylosing spondylitis. TCRdb fed the 5' RACE reads into MiXCR, producing one record per CDR3 protein. Here the sample spans 470,000 or so distinct CDR3 sequences, 26% being singletons. Looked up from germline, CDR1 is DFQATT and CDR2 is SNEGSKA (reference sequence). The CDR3 covers 14 residues. Trimming cost V 5 bases and J 4 bases; bases outside gene matches: 4. This clonotype was recorded a few times. As yet, its antigen is unknown. Study-wide results and limits: A TCR beta motif made of about 8 highly homologous variants seemed typical of ankylosing spondylitis blood. Disease-linked clones had a CD8+ phenotype and relatively low frequency in peripheral blood. Prior work had noted some motif variants in reactive arthritis blood and synovial fluid.

The sample comprised blood, either unsorted or a sorted T cell fraction (not recorded which). The chain is built from TRBV20-1 and TRBJ2-5; 13 nucleotides match TRBD2. The source of this sequence is a male donor with ankylosing spondylitis. Here the CDR3 reads CSALGLAGSETQYF. DNA for the CDR3: TGCAGTGCTCTGGGACTAGCGGGATCAGAGACCCAGTACTTC.